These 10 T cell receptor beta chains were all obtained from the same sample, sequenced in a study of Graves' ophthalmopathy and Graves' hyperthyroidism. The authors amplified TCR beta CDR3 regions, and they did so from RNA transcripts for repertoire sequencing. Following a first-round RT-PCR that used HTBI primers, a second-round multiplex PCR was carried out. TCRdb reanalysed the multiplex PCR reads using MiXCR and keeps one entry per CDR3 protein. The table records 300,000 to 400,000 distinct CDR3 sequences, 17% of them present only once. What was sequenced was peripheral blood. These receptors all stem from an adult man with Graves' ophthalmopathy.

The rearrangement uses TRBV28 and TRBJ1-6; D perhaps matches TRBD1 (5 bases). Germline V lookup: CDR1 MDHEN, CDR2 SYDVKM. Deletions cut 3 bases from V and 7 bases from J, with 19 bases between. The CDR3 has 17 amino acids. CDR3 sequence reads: CASSFRVGREANSPLHF. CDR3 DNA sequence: TGTGCCAGCAGTTTCAGGGTAGGGAGGGAGGCGAATTCACCCCTCCACTTT.

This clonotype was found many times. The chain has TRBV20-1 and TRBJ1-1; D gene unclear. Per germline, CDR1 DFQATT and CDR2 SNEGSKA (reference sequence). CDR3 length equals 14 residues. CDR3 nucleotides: TGCAGAGCGACGCGAGATCTCCTGAACACTGAAGCTTTCTTT. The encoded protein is CRATRDLLNTEAFF.

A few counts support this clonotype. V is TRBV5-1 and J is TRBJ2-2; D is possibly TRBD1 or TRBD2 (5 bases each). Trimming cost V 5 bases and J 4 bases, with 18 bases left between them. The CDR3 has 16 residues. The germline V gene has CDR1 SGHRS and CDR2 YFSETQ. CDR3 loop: CASRSRAGAGTGELFF. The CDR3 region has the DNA TGCGCCAGCAGATCACGGGCCGGGGCAGGCACCGGGGAGCTGTTTTTT.

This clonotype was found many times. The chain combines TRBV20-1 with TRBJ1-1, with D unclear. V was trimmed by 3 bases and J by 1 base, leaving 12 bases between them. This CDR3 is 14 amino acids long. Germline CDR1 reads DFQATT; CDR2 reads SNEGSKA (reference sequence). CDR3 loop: CSARSFGRNTEAFF. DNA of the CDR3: TGCAGTGCTAGGAGTTTTGGGCGGAACACTGAAGCTTTCTTT.

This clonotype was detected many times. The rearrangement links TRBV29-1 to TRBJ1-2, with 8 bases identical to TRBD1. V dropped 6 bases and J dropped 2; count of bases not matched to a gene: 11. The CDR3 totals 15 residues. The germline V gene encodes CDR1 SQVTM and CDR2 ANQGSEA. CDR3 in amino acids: CSVKDRTGRNYGYTF. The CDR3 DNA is TGCAGCGTCAAAGATCGGACAGGGCGGAACTATGGCTACACCTTC.

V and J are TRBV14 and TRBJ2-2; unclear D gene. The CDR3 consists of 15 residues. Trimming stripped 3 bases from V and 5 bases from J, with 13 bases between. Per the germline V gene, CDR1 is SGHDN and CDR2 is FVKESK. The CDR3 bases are TGTGCCAGCAGCCAGAGGCAGGCCGGGACCGGGGAGCTGTTTTTT. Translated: CASSQRQAGTGELFF.

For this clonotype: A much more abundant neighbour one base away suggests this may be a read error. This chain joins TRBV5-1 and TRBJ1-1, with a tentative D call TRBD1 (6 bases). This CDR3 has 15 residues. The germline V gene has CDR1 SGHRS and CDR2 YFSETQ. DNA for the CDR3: TGCGCCAGCAGCCAGGGTCCGGGGGCGCCCACTGAAACTTTCTTT. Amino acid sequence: CASSQGPGAPTETFF.

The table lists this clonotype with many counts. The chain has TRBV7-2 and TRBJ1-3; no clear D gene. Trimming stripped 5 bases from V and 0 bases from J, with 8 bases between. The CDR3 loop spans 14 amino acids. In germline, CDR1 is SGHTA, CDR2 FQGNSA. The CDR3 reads CASSAGSSGNTIYF. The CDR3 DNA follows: TGTGCCAGCAGCGCCGGGAGCTCTGGAAACACCATATATTTT.

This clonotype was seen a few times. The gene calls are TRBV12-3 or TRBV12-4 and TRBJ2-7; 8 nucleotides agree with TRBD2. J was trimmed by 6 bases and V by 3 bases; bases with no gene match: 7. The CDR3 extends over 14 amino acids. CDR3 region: CASSLRTSFSEQYF. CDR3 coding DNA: TGTGCCAGCAGTTTGCGGACTAGCTTTTCCGAGCAGTACTTC.

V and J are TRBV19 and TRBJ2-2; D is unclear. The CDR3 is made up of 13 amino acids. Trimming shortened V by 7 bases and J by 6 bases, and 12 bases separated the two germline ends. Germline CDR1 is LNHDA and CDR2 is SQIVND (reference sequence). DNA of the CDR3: TGTGCCAGTACTCGGGCACTCTCCGGGGAGCTGTTTTTT. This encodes CASTRALSGELFF.